The 10 T cell receptor beta chains below all came from one sample that was sequenced in a study of cytomegalovirus exposure and HLA in healthy donors. The primer mix had 60 Vbeta and 13 Jbeta primers. TCRdb keeps only in-frame clones here, not all; method: immunoSEQ multiplex PCR. This specimen shows roughly 53,000 clones; the ten leading clones hold around 12%. The sequencing sample was made of PBMCs. The receptors derive from a man in his late teens or twenties in good health and CMV-seropositive.

The chain couples TRBV4-1 to TRBJ2-7; possible D gene TRBD1, 6 bases. The CDR3 runs 14 residues. Trimming took off 1 base at V and 5 bases at J, with 12 bases between the two ends. Germline CDR1 MGHRA, CDR2 YSYEKL. The CDR3 is CASSQARGRDEQYF. The CDR3 bases are TGCGCCAGCAGCCAAGCCAGGGGTAGGGACGAGCAGTACTTC.

Concerning this clone itself: An end of the junction does not agree with germline; a read error may underlie this. The V call is TRBV11-2, the J call TRBJ2-7; D possibly corresponds to TRBD2 (5 bases). The germline gives CDR1 SGHAT, CDR2 FQNNGV. The CDR3 totals 15 residues. The DNA for the CDR3 is TGTGTCAGCAGCTTAGGAGGCGGCAGCTCCTACGAGCAGTACTTC. Translated, it gives CVSSLGGGSSYEQYF.

The chain links TRBV9 to TRBJ2-5; possible D gene TRBD2, 6 bases. Germline values: CDR1 SGDLS, CDR2 YYNGEE. This CDR3 has 15 residues. Deletions cut 3 bases from V and 1 base from J, with 13 bases between. This CDR3 is CASSALGLSQETQYF. The CDR3 DNA reads TGTGCCAGCAGCGCCTTGGGACTGTCCCAAGAGACCCAGTACTTC.

The chain joins TRBV29-1 to TRBJ2-1; D might be TRBD1 (5 bases). Germline assignment: CDR1 SQVTM and CDR2 ANQGSEA. V lost 6 bases, J lost 3 bases, and 15 bases lay in between. The CDR3 is 14 amino acids. The CDR3 protein is CSVKTATRYNEQFF. The DNA of the CDR3 is TGCAGCGTGAAGACAGCCACCCGCTACAATGAGCAGTTCTTC.

This chain uses TRBV6-5 with TRBJ1-2, with D possibly matching TRBD1 (5 bases). Germline V CDR1 and CDR2: MNHEY, SVGAGI. The CDR3 is 15 residues long. V was cut by 6 bases and J by 3 bases, with 17 bases left in between. This CDR3 reads CASSPSGGGYYGYTF. The CDR3 DNA sequence: TGTGCCAGCAGCCCGTCCGGGGGGGGGTACTATGGCTACACCTTC.

V gene TRBV10-1 combines with J gene TRBJ2-1, with D perhaps TRBD2 (5 bases). Germline V lookup: CDR1 WNHNN, CDR2 SYGVQD (reference sequence). The CDR3 spans 14 residues. The V and J ends lost 3 bases and 7 bases respectively, with 13 bases between them. The CDR3 region has the DNA TGCGCCAGCAGTGATCCCGAAACTAGAAATGAGCAGTTCTTC. Protein: CASSDPETRNEQFF.

The chain carries TRBV7-9 and TRBJ2-5; TRBD1 might be the D (5 bases). CDR3 length: 14 amino acids. Germline CDR1 and CDR2: SEHNR and FQNEAQ (reference sequence). V dropped 3 bases and J dropped 3 bases, with 11 bases sitting between them. The CDR3 here is CASSLPLGEETQYF. Here the CDR3 DNA reads TGTGCCAGCAGCTTGCCCTTAGGGGAAGAGACCCAGTACTTC.

In nucleotides, the CDR3 is TGTGCCAGCAGGACTTTACGCGGGAGGGTCTACAATGAGCAGTTCTTC. Amino acids: CASRTLRGRVYNEQFF. The chain links TRBV11-2 to TRBJ2-1, with 9 bases identical to TRBD2. The length of the CDR3 is 16 residues. V shed 6 bases and J 3 bases; nucleotides not matched to a gene: 9. The germline gives CDR1 SGHAT, CDR2 FQNNGV. Full variable domain (remainder filled in from reference TRBV11-2 and TRBJ2-1): EAGVAQSPRYKIIEKRQSVAFWCNPISGHATLYWYQQILGQGPKLLIQFQNNGVVDDSQLPKDRFSAERLKGVDSTLKIQPAKLEDSAVYLCASRTLRGRVYNEQFFGPGTRLTVL.

As concerns this clone: A read error may produce the germline difference seen at one junction end. The chain joins TRBV18 to TRBJ1-5, with 10 bases that match TRBD1. Germline CDR1 is KGHSH and CDR2 is LQKENI. This CDR3 contains 18 residues. The CDR3 sequence is CAGSPPGQGITSNQPQHF. In nucleotides, the CDR3 is TGTGCCGGCTCACCACCGGGACAGGGGATAACGAGCAATCAGCCCCAGCATTTT.

The rearrangement links TRBV11-2 to TRBJ2-1, with D possibly being TRBD1 (6 bases). This CDR3 region has 16 residues. V lost 2 bases, J lost 8 bases, and 19 bases lay in between. CDR1 and CDR2 (germline): SGHAT, FQNNGV. The DNA for the CDR3 is TGTGCCAGCAGCTTACTTCAGGGGCCCAGGGTCGATGAGCAGTTCTTC. Its protein product is CASSLLQGPRVDEQFF.